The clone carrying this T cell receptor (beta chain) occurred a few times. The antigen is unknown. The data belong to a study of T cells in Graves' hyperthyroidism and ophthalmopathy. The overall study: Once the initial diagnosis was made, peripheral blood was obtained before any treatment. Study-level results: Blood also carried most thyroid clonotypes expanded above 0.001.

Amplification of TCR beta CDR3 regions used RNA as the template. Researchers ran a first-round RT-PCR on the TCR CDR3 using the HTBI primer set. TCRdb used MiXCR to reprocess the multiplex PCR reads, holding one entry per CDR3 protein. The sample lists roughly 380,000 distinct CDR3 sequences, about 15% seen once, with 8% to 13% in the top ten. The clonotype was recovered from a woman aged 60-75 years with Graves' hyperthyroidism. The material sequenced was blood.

CDR3 loop: CSVEEGADTQYF. As DNA, the CDR3 is TGCAGCGTTGAAGAGGGGGCAGATACGCAGTATTTT. This chain connects TRBV29-1 to TRBJ2-3, with D perhaps being TRBD1 or TRBD2 (5 bases each). V shed 0 bases and J shed 4 bases, with 5 bases lying between them. This CDR3 contains 12 residues. Germline-derived CDR1 and CDR2 are SQVTM and ANQGSEA.